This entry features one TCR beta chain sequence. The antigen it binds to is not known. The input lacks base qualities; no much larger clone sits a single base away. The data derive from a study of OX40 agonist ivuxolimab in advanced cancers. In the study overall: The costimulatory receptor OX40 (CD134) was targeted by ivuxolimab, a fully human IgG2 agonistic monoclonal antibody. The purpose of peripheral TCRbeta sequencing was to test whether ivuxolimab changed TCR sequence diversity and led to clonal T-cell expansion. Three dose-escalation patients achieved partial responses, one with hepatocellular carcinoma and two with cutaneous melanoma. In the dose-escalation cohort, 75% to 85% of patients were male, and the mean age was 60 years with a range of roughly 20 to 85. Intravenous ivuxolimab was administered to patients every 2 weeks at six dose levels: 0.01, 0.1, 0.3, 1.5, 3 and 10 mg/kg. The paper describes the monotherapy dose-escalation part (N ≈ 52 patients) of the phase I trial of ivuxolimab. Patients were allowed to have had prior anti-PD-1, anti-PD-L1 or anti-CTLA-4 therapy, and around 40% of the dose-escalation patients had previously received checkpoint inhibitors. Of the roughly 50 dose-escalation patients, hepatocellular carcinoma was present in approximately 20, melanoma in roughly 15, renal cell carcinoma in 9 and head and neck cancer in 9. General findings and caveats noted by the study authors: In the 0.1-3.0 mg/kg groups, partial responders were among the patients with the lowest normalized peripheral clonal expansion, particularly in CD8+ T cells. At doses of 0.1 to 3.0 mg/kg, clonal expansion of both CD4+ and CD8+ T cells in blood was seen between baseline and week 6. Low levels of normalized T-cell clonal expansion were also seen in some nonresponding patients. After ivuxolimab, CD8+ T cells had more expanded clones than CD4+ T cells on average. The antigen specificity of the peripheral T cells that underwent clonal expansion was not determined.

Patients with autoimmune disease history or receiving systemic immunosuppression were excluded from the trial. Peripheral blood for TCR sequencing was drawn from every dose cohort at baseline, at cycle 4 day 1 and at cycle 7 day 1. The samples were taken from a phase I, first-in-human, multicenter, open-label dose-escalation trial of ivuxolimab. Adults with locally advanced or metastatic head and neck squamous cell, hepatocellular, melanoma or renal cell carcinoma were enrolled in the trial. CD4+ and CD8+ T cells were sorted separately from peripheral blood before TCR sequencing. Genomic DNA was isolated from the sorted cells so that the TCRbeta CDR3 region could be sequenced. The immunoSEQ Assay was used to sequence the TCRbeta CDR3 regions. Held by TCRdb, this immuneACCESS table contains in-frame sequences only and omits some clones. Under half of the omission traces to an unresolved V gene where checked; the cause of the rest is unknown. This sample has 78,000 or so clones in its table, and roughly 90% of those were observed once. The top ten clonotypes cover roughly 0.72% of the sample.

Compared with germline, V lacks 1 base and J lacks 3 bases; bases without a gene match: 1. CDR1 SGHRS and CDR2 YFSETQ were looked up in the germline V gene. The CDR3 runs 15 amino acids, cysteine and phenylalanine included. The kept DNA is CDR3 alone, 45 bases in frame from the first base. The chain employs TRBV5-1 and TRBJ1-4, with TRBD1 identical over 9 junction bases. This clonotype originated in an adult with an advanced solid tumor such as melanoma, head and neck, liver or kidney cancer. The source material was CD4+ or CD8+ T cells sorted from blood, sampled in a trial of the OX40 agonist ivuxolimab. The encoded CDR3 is CASSLRDRANEKLFF. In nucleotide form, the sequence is TGCGCCAGCAGCTTGCGGGACAGGGCTAATGAAAAACTGTTTTTT.